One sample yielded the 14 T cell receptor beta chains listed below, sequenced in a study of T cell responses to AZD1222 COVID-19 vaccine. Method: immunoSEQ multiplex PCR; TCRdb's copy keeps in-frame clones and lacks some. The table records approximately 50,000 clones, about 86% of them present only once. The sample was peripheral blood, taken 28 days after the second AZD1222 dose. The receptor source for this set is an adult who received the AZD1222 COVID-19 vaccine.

DNA of the CDR3: TGTGCCAGCAGTAGGACAGGGGAATCCTACGAGCAGTACTTC. Translated, it gives CASSRTGESYEQYF. The V gene is TRBV6-2 or TRBV6-3, the J gene TRBJ2-7; 9 bases line up with TRBD1. The CDR3 loop spans 14 amino acids. Trimming at V came to 5 bases and at J to 1 base, leaving 3 bases not matched to a gene. Germline CDR1 is MNHEY and CDR2 is SVGEGT.

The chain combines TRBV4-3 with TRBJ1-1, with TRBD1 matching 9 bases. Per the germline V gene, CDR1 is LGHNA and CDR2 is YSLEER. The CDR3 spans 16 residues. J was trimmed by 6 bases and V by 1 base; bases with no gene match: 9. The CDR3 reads CASSQAPGQGFSEAFF. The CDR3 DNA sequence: TGCGCCAGCAGCCAAGCACCGGGACAGGGATTCTCTGAAGCTTTCTTT.

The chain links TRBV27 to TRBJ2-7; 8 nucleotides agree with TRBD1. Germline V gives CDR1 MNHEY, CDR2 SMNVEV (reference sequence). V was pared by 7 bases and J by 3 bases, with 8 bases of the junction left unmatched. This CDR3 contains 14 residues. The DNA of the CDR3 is TGTGCCAGCACGTCCGGGACAGGTCACTACGAGCAGTACTTC. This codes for CASTSGTGHYEQYF.

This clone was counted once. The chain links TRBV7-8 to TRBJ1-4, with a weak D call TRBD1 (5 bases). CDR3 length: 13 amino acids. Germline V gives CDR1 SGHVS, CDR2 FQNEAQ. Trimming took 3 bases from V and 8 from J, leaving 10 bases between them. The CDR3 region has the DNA TGTGCCAGCAGCTTCGCGGGGCGGGAAAAACTGTTTTTT. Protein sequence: CASSFAGREKLFF. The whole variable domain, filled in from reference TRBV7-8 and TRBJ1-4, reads GAGVSQSPRYKVAKRGQDVALRCDPISGHVSLFWYQQALGQGPEFLTYFQNEAQLDKSGLPSDRFFAERPEGSVSTLKIQRTQQEDSAVYLCASSFAGREKLFFGSGTQLSVL.

CDR3 bases: TGCAGCGTTGATGGCGCGGGGAACACTGAAGCTTTCTTT. It codes for CSVDGAGNTEAFF. The rearrangement uses TRBV29-1 and TRBJ1-1; the D is unclear. The CDR3 runs 13 residues. The V and J ends lost 3 bases and 1 base respectively, with 9 bases between them. Germline CDR1 SQVTM, CDR2 ANQGSEA.

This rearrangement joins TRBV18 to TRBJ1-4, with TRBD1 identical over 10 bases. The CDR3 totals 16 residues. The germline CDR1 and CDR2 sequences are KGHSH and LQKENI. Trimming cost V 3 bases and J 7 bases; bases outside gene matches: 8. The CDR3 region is CASSPLSGTGVEKLFF. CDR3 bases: TGTGCCAGCTCACCCCTGAGCGGGACAGGGGTTGAAAAACTGTTTTTT.

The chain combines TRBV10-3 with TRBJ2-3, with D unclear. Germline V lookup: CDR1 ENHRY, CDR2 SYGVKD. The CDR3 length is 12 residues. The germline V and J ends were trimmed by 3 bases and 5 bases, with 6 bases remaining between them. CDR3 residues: CAISDNKDTQYF. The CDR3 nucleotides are TGTGCCATCAGTGACAACAAAGATACGCAGTATTTT.

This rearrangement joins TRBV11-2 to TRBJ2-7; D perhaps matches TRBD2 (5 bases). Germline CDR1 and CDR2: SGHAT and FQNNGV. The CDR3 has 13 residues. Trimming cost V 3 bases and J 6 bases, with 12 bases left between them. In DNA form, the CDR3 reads TGTGCCAGCAGCTTTCGGGGTTATCCCGAGCAGTACTTC. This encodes CASSFRGYPEQYF.

CDR3: CASSLVGLYEQYF. The DNA of the CDR3 is TGTGCCAGCAGCTTAGTGGGGCTTTACGAGCAGTACTTC. The J gene is TRBJ2-7, the V gene TRBV7-2; maybe TRBD1 (5 bases). This CDR3 spans 13 amino acids. Germline V gene data show CDR1 as SGHTA and CDR2 as FQGNSA. Trimming pared 1 base from V and 4 bases from J, leaving 8 bases between.

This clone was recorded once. The CDR3 here is CASSLGQGRYQDEKLFF. In nucleotides, the CDR3 is TGCGCCAGCAGCTTGGGACAGGGAAGATATCAGGATGAAAAACTGTTTTTT. The chain carries TRBV5-1 and TRBJ1-4; 7 nucleotides agree with TRBD1. Germline lookup yields CDR1 SGHRS and CDR2 YFSETQ. V was pared by 0 bases and J by 6 bases, with 11 bases of the junction left unmatched. The CDR3 has 17 amino acids. Using reference TRBV5-1 and TRBJ1-4 for the parts outside the CDR3, the full variable domain is KAGVTQTPRYLIKTRGQQVTLSCSPISGHRSVSWYQQTPGQGLQFLFEYFSETQRNKGNFPGRFSGRQFSNSRSEMNVSTLELGDSALYLCASSLGQGRYQDEKLFFGSGTQLSVL.

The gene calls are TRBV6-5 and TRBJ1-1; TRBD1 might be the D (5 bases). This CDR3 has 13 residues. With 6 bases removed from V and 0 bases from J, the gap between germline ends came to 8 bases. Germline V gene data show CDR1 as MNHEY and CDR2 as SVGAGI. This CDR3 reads CASRRQLNTEAFF. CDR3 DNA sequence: TGTGCCAGCAGAAGACAGTTGAACACTGAAGCTTTCTTT.

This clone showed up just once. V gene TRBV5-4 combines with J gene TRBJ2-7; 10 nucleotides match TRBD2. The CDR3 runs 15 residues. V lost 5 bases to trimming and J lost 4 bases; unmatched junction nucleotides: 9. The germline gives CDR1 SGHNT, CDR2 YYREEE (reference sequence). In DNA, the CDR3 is TGTGCCAGCAGGTTAGCGGGAGGCCCTCTATACGAGCAGTACTTC. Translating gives CASRLAGGPLYEQYF.

The DNA for the CDR3 is TGTGCCAGCAGCAACAGGGGCGACTACGAGCAGTACTTC. The encoded protein is CASSNRGDYEQYF. The chain has TRBV11-3 and TRBJ2-7, with TRBD1 matching over 7 bases. Per the germline V gene, CDR1 is SGHNT and CDR2 is YENEEA. The CDR3 totals 13 residues. The V and J ends lost 5 bases and 3 bases, in that order; junction bases with no gene match: 4.

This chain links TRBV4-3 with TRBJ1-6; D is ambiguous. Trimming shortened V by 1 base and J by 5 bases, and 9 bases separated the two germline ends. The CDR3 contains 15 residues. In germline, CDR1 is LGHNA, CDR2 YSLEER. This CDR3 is CASSQGSYNNSPLHF. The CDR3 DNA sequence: TGCGCCAGCAGCCAAGGTTCATACAATAATTCACCCCTCCACTTT.